The 9 T cell receptor beta chains listed next were all sequenced from one sample in a study of OX40 agonist ivuxolimab in advanced cancers. Sequenced by immunoSEQ multiplex PCR; TCRdb stores in-frame clones only, minus some. The sample lists fewer than 30,000 clones, about 87% occurring once. Specimen: CD4+ or CD8+ T cells sorted from blood, collected in a trial of the OX40 agonist ivuxolimab. These TCRs come from an adult with an advanced solid tumor such as melanoma, head and neck, liver or kidney cancer.

The chain links TRBV30 to TRBJ1-2; 10 bases fit TRBD1. This CDR3 is built from 14 residues. The germline V gene encodes CDR1 GTSNPN and CDR2 SVGIG (reference sequence). J was trimmed by 6 bases and V by 4 bases; bases with no gene match: 8. Here the CDR3 reads CAWIWDRGANGYTF. Written as DNA, the CDR3 is TGTGCCTGGATTTGGGACAGGGGCGCTAATGGCTACACCTTC.

This clone turned up a few times. The chain combines TRBV27 with TRBJ1-1; D gene uncertain. This CDR3 is built from 13 residues. Germline CDR1 MNHEY, CDR2 SMNVEV (reference sequence). Trimming removed 4 bases from V and 0 bases from J, with 6 bases in between. As DNA, the CDR3 is TGTGCCAGCAGTTCTGGGATGAACACTGAAGCTTTCTTT. Amino acid sequence: CASSSGMNTEAFF.

This clone is a singleton in its sample. The V call is TRBV28, the J call TRBJ1-3; TRBD1 matches 8 bases. Trimming took 5 bases from V and 4 from J; bases not matched to a gene: 19. The CDR3 has 19 amino acids. The germline V gene encodes CDR1 MDHEN and CDR2 SYDVKM. The CDR3 DNA reads as TGTGCCAGCAGTCCCGGGGGTAGCTGGACAGGGCAGGGAGGAAACACCATATATTTT. It is translated as CASSPGGSWTGQGGNTIYF.

This clone turned up a few times. The chain has TRBV27 and TRBJ2-3; 11 nucleotides align to TRBD1. The CDR3 consists of 13 residues. V trimming: 10 bases; J trimming: 6 bases; junction bases outside the gene matches: 6. Germline CDR1 MNHEY, CDR2 SMNVEV (reference sequence). DNA of the CDR3: TGTGCCACAGTGGACAGGGGGCTGGATACGCAGTATTTT. Translating gives CATVDRGLDTQYF.

This CDR3 is CAISELGPNTEAFF. CDR3 DNA sequence: TGTGCCATCAGTGAGTTAGGGCCGAACACTGAAGCTTTCTTT. This chain connects TRBV10-3 to TRBJ1-1, with D unclear. This CDR3 region has 14 residues. V lost 1 base to trimming and J lost 1 base, with 7 bases between them. CDR1 is ENHRY and CDR2 is SYGVKD in the germline V gene.

The CDR3 region is CASSLGQGTYGYTF. In DNA form, the CDR3 reads TGTGCCAGCAGCTTGGGACAGGGCACCTATGGCTACACCTTC. V usage is TRBV5-8 and J usage is TRBJ1-2; 7 bases are a match to TRBD1. This CDR3 region has 14 residues. Germline V lookup: CDR1 SGHTS, CDR2 YDEGEE. The junction had 3 bases not matched to a gene; V was cut back by 0 bases and J by 4 bases.

J is TRBJ1-3 and V is TRBV19, with unresolved D. This CDR3 has 15 residues. Germline V CDR1 and CDR2: LNHDA, SQIVND (reference sequence). Trimming left V 1 base short and J 0 bases short, with 7 bases between. The CDR3 nucleotides read TGTGCCAGTAGTATAGTACGGACCTCTGGAAACACCATATATTTT. It is translated as CASSIVRTSGNTIYF.

This chain joins TRBV27 and TRBJ2-5; possibly TRBD2 for D (6 bases). The CDR3 has 12 residues. CDR1 and CDR2 (germline): MNHEY, SMNVEV (reference sequence). Deletions cut 5 bases from V and 5 bases from J, with 9 bases between. In nucleotides, the CDR3 is TGTGCCAGCAGTCAAGGAGGGGAGACCCAGTACTTC. Protein product: CASSQGGETQYF.

This chain connects TRBV7-2 to TRBJ1-5; 9 positions match TRBD1. The V gene end was trimmed by 4 bases and the J gene end by 3 bases; junction bases not matched to a gene: 16. This CDR3 contains 19 residues. Germline loops: CDR1 SGHTA, CDR2 FQGNSA. The CDR3 spells CASSSTPGQGSGNNQPQHF. The CDR3 coding sequence is TGTGCCAGCAGCTCTACACCGGGACAGGGCTCTGGGAACAATCAGCCCCAGCATTTT.